A selection of T cell receptor beta chains follows, all from one sample in a study of CD8+ T cells in alopecia areata. TCRdb's table, derived via immunoSEQ multiplex PCR, lists solely in-frame clones and lacks some. The sample yields about 260,000 clones, around three fifths seen once. The sequencing here drew on CD4+ T cells sorted from blood, taken around week 54, from a patient treated with tofacitinib. The receptor set was obtained from a human donor with alopecia areata. CDR3s include the opening cysteine and the closing phenylalanine or tryptophan. The order of the fields is D gene, J gene, V gene, clone size, CDR3 protein, CDR3 DNA. A D gene is named only where the DNA matches it firmly. Not all rows give a size; the values are once, few, many and, for expanded clones, a class.

>.|TRBJ2-1|TRBV30|.
CAYAPAYNEQFF
TGTGCCTACGCCCCTGCCTACAATGAGCAGTTCTTC
>.|TRBJ1-1|TRBV29-1|.
CSVFGRYTEAFF
TGCAGCGTTTTTGGTAGGTACACTGAAGCTTTCTTT
>.|TRBJ2-1|TRBV7-3|many
CASSLGDEQFF
TGTGCCAGCAGCTTAGGCGATGAGCAGTTCTTC
>TRBD2|TRBJ2-1|TRBV2|once
CASSEAAAGSFYNEQFF
TGTGCCAGCAGTGAAGCGGCAGCGGGGTCTTTCTACAATGAGCAGTTCTTC
>TRBD1|TRBJ2-3|TRBV30|.
CAWSGRDSNTSTDTQYF
TGTGCCTGGAGTGGCAGGGACAGTAATACTAGCACAGATACGCAGTATTTT
>.|TRBJ1-5|TRBV28|.
CASSLNQPQHF
TGTGCCAGCAGTTTGAATCAGCCCCAGCATTTT
>TRBD1|TRBJ2-1|TRBV10-3|.
CAISEGAGGAYNEQFF
TGTGCCATCAGTGAAGGGGCAGGGGGCGCGTACAATGAGCAGTTCTTC
>TRBD2|TRBJ2-1|TRBV30|.
CAWSVGLAGARSSYNEQFF
TGTGCCTGGAGTGTAGGGCTAGCGGGGGCCCGCAGCTCCTACAATGAGCAGTTCTTC
>.|TRBJ2-7|TRBV29-1|.
CSGWVPYEQYF
TGCAGCGGGTGGGTGCCCTACGAGCAGTACTTC
>.|TRBJ1-1|TRBV10-3|.
CAIRDGNTEAFF
TGTGCCATCAGGGACGGGAACACTGAAGCTTTCTTT
>TRBD2|TRBJ2-3|TRBV5-1|.
CASSFGGALDTQYF
TGCGCCAGCAGCTTCGGGGGGGCCCTAGATACGCAGTATTTT
>TRBD2|TRBJ2-3|TRBV2|.
CASSQLAGGTDTQYF
TGTGCCAGCAGTCAACTAGCGGGGGGCACAGATACGCAGTATTTT
>.|TRBJ2-5|TRBV5-4|once
CASSNSGTQYF
TGTGCCAGCAGCAACTCCGGGACCCAGTACTTC
>TRBD2|TRBJ2-3|TRBV4-2|few
CASSPSGRGGADTQYF
TGTGCCAGCAGCCCCTCGGGACGGGGAGGGGCAGATACGCAGTATTTT
>TRBD1|TRBJ2-1|TRBV7-9|.
CASSQGQGYNEQFF
TGTGCCAGCAGCCAAGGACAGGGCTACAATGAGCAGTTCTTC
>TRBD1|TRBJ1-2|TRBV6-5|.
CASSSPGQGFVDGYTF
TGTGCCAGCAGTTCCCCGGGACAGGGGTTTGTTGATGGCTACACCTTC
>.|TRBJ1-5|TRBV27|.
CASGFSNQPQHF
TGTGCCAGCGGATTCAGCAATCAGCCCCAGCATTTT
>.|TRBJ1-5|TRBV18|.
CASSHGEVDQPQHF
TGTGCCAGCTCGCATGGGGAGGTTGATCAGCCCCAGCATTTT
>.|TRBJ2-5|TRBV29-1|.
CSVMLETQYF
TGCAGCGTTATGTTAGAGACCCAGTACTTC
>TRBD2|TRBJ2-7|TRBV9|.
CASSVAGSGAGYEQYF
TGTGCCAGCAGCGTAGCCGGGAGCGGGGCGGGCTACGAGCAGTACTTC
>.|TRBJ2-1|TRBV9|few
CASSVVGGGSYNEQFF
TGTGCCAGCAGCGTAGTCGGAGGGGGAAGCTACAATGAGCAGTTCTTC
>.|TRBJ1-5|TRBV6-5|.
CATSLALNSNQPQHF
TGTGCCACTTCCTTGGCCCTCAATAGCAATCAGCCCCAGCATTTT
>.|TRBJ2-7|TRBV2|.
CASKASYEQYF
TGTGCCAGCAAAGCGAGCTACGAGCAGTACTTC
>TRBD1|TRBJ2-4|TRBV19|.
CASTPWDRGDKNIQYF
TGTGCCAGTACCCCCTGGGACAGGGGGGACAAAAACATTCAGTACTTC
>.|TRBJ2-6|TRBV29-1|.
CSVALSGANVLTF
TGCAGCGTTGCCCTCTCTGGGGCCAACGTCCTGACTTTC
>TRBD1|TRBJ2-7|TRBV25-1|.
CATSHPPGQYYEQYF
TGTGCCACCTCTCATCCTCCGGGACAGTACTACGAGCAGTACTTC
>.|TRBJ2-5|TRBV18|.
CASSPPSKETQYF
TGTGCCAGCTCACCACCGTCGAAAGAGACCCAGTACTTC
>.|TRBJ1-2|TRBV28|many
CASGVPANYGYTF
TGTGCCAGCGGCGTGCCAGCTAACTATGGCTACACCTTC
>.|TRBJ2-1|TRBV5-4|.
CASSPQVGNYNEQFF
TGTGCCAGCAGCCCACAGGTGGGAAATTACAATGAGCAGTTCTTC
>.|TRBJ2-1|TRBV5-1|.
CASSPDRYNEQFF
TGCGCCAGCAGCCCCGACAGATACAATGAGCAGTTCTTC
>.|TRBJ1-5|TRBV6-6|few
CASSVQFNQPQHF
TGTGCCAGCAGTGTACAGTTCAATCAGCCCCAGCATTTT